This TCR beta chain was obtained from a study of blood T cells in healthy people across ages. Study-level results: Naive and antigen-experienced cells were not separated, limiting conclusive comparison.

Many counts were recorded for this clonotype. What it recognizes is unknown. A sample-barcoded 5' primer and a J-beta primer mix were used in a second PCR of roughly 6 to 12 cycles. TCRdb fed the 5' RACE reads into MiXCR, producing one record per CDR3 protein. The table shows about 720,000 distinct CDR3 sequences, with about 20% occurring only once. The sequenced sample consisted of blood. This clonotype was obtained from a man between 65 and 85 years old in good health.

In nucleotides, the CDR3 is TGTGCCACCAGTACTAGCGGGACCTTCTCCTACAATGAGCAGTTCTTC. Translation gives CATSTSGTFSYNEQFF. The chain carries TRBV24-1 and TRBJ2-1; 10 positions match TRBD2. Germline V CDR1 and CDR2: KGHDR, SFDVKD. The CDR3 runs to 16 residues. Germline trimming cut 6 bases from V and 0 bases from J; bases unmatched to any gene: 4.